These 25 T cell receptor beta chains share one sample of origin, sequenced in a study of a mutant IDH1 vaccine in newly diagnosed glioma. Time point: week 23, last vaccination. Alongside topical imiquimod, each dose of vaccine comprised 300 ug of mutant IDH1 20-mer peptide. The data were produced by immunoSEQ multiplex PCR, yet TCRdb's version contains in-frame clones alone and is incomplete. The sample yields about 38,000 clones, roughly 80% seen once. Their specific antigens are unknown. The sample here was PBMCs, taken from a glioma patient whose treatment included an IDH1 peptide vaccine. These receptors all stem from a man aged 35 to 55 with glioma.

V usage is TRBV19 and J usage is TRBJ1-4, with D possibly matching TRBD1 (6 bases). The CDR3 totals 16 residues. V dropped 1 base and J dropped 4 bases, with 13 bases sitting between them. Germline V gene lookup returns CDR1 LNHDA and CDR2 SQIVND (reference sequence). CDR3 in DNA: TGTGCCAGTAGTATAGGAGCAGGACAGAATAATGAAAAACTGTTTTTT. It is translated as CASSIGAGQNNEKLFF. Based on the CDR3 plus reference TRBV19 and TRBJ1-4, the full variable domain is DGGITQSPKYLFRKEGQNVTLSCEQNLNHDAMYWYRQDPGQGLRLIYYSQIVNDFQKGDIAEGYSVSREKKESFPLTVTSAQKNPTAFYLCASSIGAGQNNEKLFFGSGTQLSVL.

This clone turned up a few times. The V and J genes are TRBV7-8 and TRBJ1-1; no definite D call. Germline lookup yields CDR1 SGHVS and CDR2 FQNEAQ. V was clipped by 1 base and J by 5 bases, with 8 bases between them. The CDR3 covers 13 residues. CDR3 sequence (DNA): TGTGCCAGCAGCTTAGATCCAGAAACTGAAGCTTTCTTT. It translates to CASSLDPETEAFF. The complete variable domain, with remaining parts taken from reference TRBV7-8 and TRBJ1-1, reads GAGVSQSPRYKVAKRGQDVALRCDPISGHVSLFWYQQALGQGPEFLTYFQNEAQLDKSGLPSDRFFAERPEGSVSTLKIQRTQQEDSAVYLCASSLDPETEAFFGQGTRLTVV.

The CDR3 nucleotides are TGTGCCAGCAGCTTATGGTCAGAGAACACTGAAGCTTTCTTT. Translated, it gives CASSLWSENTEAFF. The chain carries TRBV7-9 and TRBJ1-1; D gene ambiguous. Germline V gene data show CDR1 as SEHNR and CDR2 as FQNEAQ (reference sequence). The CDR3 totals 14 residues. Between the trimmed V and J ends, which lost 2 bases and 1 base, there was a span of 8 bases.

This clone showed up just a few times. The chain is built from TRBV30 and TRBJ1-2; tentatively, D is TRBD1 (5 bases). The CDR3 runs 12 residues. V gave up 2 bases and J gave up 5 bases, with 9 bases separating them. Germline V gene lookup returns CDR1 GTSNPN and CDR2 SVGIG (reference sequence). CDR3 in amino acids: CAWSNQGYGYTF. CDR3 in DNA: TGTGCCTGGAGTAATCAGGGATATGGCTACACCTTC.

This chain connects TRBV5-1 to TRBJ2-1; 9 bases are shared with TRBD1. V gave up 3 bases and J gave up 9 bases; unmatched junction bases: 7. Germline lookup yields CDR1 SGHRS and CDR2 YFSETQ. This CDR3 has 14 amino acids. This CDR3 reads CASSSGTGYSEQFF. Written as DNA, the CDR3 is TGCGCCAGCAGCTCCGGGACAGGGTATTCTGAGCAGTTCTTC.

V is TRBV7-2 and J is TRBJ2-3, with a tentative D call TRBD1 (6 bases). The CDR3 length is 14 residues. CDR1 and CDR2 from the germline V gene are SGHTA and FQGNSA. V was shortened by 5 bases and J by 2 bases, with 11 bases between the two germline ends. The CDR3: CASSNRAHTDTQYF. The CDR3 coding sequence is TGTGCCAGCAGCAACAGGGCCCACACAGATACGCAGTATTTT.

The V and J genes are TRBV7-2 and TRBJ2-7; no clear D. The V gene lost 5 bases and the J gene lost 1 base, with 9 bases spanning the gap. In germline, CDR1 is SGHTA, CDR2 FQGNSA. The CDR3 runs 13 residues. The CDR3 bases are TGTGCCAGCAGCGTCGGAACATCCTACGAGCAGTACTTC. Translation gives CASSVGTSYEQYF.

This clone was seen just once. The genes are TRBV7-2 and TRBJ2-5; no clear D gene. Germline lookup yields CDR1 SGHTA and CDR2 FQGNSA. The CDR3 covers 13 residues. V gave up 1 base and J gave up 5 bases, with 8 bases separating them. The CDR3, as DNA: TGTGCCAGCAGCTTAGTGGTAATGGAGACCCAGTACTTC. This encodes CASSLVVMETQYF. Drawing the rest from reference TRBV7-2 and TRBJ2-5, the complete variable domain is GAGVSQSPSNKVTEKGKDVELRCDPISGHTALYWYRQSLGQGLEFLIYFQGNSAPDKSGLPSDRFSAERTGGSVSTLTIQRTQQEDSAVYLCASSLVVMETQYFGPGTRLLVL.

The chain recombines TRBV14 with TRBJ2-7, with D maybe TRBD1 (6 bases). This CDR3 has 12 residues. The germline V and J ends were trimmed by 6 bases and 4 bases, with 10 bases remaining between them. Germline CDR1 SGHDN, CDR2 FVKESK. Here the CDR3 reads CASRFRGYEQYF. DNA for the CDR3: TGTGCCAGCAGATTCAGGGGATACGAGCAGTACTTC.

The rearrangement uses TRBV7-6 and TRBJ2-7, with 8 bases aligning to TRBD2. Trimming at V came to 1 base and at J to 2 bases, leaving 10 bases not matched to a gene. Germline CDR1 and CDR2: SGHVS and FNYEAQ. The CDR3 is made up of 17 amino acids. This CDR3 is CASSLGGRGGGPYEQYF. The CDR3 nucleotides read TGTGCCAGCAGCTTAGGAGGACGGGGGGGAGGTCCCTACGAGCAGTACTTC.

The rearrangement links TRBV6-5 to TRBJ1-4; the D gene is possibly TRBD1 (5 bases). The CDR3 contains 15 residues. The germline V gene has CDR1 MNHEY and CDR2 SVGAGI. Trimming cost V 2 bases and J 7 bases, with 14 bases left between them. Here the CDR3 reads CASSYRAPDSEKLFF. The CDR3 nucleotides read TGTGCCAGCAGTTACCGGGCCCCCGACAGTGAAAAACTGTTTTTT.

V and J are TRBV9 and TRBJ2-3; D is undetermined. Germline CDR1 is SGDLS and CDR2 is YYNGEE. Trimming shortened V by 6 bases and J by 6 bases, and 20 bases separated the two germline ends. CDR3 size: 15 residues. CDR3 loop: CASTSGSELMDTQYF. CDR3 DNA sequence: TGTGCCAGCACCTCTGGCTCGGAGTTAATGGATACGCAGTATTTT.

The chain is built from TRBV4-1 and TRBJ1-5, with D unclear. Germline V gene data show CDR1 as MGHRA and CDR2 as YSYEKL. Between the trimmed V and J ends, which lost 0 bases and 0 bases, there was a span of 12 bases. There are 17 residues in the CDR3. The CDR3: CASSQDGISGSNQPQHF. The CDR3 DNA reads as TGCGCCAGCAGCCAAGATGGGATCTCGGGTAGCAATCAGCCCCAGCATTTT.

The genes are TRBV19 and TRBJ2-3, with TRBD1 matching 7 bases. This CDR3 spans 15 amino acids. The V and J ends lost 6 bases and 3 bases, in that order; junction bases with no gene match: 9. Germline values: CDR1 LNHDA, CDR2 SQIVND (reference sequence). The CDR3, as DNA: TGTGCCAGTAGCCTAACAGGGGTCACGACAGATACGCAGTATTTT. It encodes CASSLTGVTTDTQYF.

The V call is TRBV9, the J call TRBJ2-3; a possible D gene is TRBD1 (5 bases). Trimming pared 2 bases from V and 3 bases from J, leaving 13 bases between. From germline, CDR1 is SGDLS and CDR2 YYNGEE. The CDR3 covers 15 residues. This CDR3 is CASSVSSSGTDTQYF. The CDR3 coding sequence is TGTGCCAGCAGCGTTTCTAGTTCAGGGACAGATACGCAGTATTTT.

CDR3 residues: CASSMTGGNTIYF. The CDR3 coding sequence is TGTGCCAGCAGTATGACAGGGGGAAACACCATATATTTT. V gene TRBV27 combines with J gene TRBJ1-3; 7 bases match TRBD1. J gave up 4 bases and V 5 bases, and 2 bases lay outside the gene matches. Germline V lookup: CDR1 MNHEY, CDR2 SMNVEV (reference sequence). The CDR3 runs 13 residues.

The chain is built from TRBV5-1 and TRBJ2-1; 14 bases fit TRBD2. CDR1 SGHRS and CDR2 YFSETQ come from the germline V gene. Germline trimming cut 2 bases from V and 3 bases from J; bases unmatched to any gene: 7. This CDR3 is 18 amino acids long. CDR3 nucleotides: TGCGCCAGCAGCTTCCTGGGACTAGCGGGAGTTATCTACAATGAGCAGTTCTTC. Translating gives CASSFLGLAGVIYNEQFF.

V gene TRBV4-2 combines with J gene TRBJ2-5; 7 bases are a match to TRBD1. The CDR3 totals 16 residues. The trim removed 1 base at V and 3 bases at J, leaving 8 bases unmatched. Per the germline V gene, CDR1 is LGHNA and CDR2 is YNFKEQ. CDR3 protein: CASSQASQTGKETQYF. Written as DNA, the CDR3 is TGTGCCAGCAGCCAAGCCTCCCAGACAGGGAAAGAGACCCAGTACTTC.

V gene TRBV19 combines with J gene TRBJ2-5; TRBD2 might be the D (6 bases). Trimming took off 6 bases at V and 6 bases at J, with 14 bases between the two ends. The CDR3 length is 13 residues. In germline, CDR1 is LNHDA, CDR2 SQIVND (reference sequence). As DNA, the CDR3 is TGTGCCAGTAGCCATGGGGGGATGAAGACCCAGTACTTC. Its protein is CASSHGGMKTQYF.

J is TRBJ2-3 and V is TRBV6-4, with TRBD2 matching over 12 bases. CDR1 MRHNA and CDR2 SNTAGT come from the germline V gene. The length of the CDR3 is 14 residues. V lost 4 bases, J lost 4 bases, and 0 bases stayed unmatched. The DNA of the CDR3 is TGTGCCAGCAGTGGGACTAGCGGGGCAGATACGCAGTATTTT. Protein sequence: CASSGTSGADTQYF.

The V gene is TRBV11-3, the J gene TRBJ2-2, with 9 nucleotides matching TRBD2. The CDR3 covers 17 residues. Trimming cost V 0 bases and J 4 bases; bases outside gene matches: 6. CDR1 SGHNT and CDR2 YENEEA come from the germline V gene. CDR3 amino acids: CASSLDPGTSITGELFF. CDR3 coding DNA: TGTGCCAGCAGCTTAGACCCCGGGACTAGCATCACCGGGGAGCTGTTTTTT.

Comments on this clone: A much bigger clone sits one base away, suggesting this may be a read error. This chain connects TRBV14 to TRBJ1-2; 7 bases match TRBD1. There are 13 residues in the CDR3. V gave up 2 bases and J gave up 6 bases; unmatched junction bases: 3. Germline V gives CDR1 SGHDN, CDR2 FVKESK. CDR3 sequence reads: CASSQQGEHGYTF. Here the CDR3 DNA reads TGTGCCAGCAGCCAACAGGGGGAGCATGGCTACACCTTC.

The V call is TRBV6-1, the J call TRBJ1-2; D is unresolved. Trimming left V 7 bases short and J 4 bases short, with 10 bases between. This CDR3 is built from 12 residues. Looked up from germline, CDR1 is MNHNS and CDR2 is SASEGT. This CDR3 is CASNDIGYGYTF. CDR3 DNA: TGTGCCAGCAACGACATAGGCTATGGCTACACCTTC.

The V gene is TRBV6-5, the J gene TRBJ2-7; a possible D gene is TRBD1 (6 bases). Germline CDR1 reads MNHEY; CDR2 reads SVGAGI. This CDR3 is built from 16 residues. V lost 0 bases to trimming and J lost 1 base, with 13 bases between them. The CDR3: CASSYSIGQFSYEQYF. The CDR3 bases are TGTGCCAGCAGTTACTCGATAGGACAGTTTTCCTACGAGCAGTACTTC.

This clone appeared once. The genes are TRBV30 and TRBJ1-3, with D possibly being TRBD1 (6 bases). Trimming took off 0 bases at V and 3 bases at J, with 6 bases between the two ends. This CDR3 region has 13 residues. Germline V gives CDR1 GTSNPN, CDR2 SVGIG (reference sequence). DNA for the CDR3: TGTGCCTGGAGTGTGGGACATGGAAACACCATATATTTT. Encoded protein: CAWSVGHGNTIYF.